These 4 T cell receptor beta chains share one sample of origin, sequenced in a study of CD8 T cells in Susac syndrome. It was with random hexamers that about 0.45 to 1 ug RNA was reverse transcribed. TCRdb reprocessed the immunoSEQ multiplex PCR reads with MiXCR, giving one entry per CDR3 protein. The sample lists 160,000 or so distinct CDR3 sequences, around 95% occurring once. Sequencing was performed on CD8+ T cells from PBMCs. These receptors all stem from a human donor with multiple sclerosis.

The genes are TRBV5-1 and TRBJ2-1; 9 bases are a match to TRBD2. Per germline, CDR1 SGHRS and CDR2 YFSETQ. CDR3 length: 16 amino acids. V shed 3 bases and J 2 bases; nucleotides not matched to a gene: 6. In DNA, the CDR3 is TGCGCCAGCAGCTGGGGGGTAGCGGGAGCCTACAATGAGCAGTTCTTC. Amino acids: CASSWGVAGAYNEQFF.

The chain carries TRBV29-1 and TRBJ2-7; 8 bases align to TRBD1. This CDR3 spans 13 amino acids. V shed 7 bases, J shed 3 bases, and the junction held 8 bases outside the gene matches. The V gene's germline CDR1 is SQVTM and CDR2 ANQGSEA. The CDR3 sequence: CSAKTGDDYEQYF. In DNA form, the CDR3 reads TGCAGCGCCAAGACAGGGGATGACTACGAGCAGTACTTC.

The chain uses TRBV30 and TRBJ2-7; 9 nucleotides agree with TRBD2. The CDR3 is 13 amino acids. V was pared by 1 base and J by 6 bases, with 4 bases of the junction left unmatched. Germline V CDR1 and CDR2: GTSNPN, SVGIG (reference sequence). The CDR3 loop is CAWSGGSGSEQYF. CDR3 in DNA: TGTGCCTGGAGTGGTGGTAGCGGGAGCGAGCAGTACTTC.

The V call is TRBV27, the J call TRBJ1-1; D is perhaps TRBD1 (6 bases). V was clipped by 3 bases and J by 1 base, with 9 bases between them. Germline CDR1 and CDR2: MNHEY and SMNVEV (reference sequence). The CDR3 has 14 amino acids. CDR3 loop: CASSFGTRNTEAFF. DNA for the CDR3: TGTGCCAGCAGTTTCGGGACAAGGAACACTGAAGCTTTCTTT.